The 30 T cell receptor beta chains in this list originate from one sample, sequenced in a study of blood T cell repertoires in COVID-19. The data were produced by immunoSEQ multiplex PCR, yet TCRdb's version contains in-frame clones alone and is incomplete. Of 60,000 or so clones listed, roughly 86% are singletons. Sequencing input: peripheral blood. The receptor source for this set is a man in his sixties with active or convalescent COVID-19.

The V call is TRBV27, the J call TRBJ2-2; 10 bases map to TRBD1. V dropped 6 bases and J dropped 3; count of bases not matched to a gene: 1. Germline V lookup: CDR1 MNHEY, CDR2 SMNVEV (reference sequence). The CDR3 loop spans 14 amino acids. The CDR3 DNA reads TGTGCCAGCAGGACAGGGGGCCACACCGGGGAGCTGTTTTTT. This sequence encodes CASRTGGHTGELFF.

The rearrangement joins TRBV12-3 or TRBV12-4 to TRBJ2-7; D uncertain. The V end lost 0 bases, the J end lost 7 bases, and 10 bases lay between the germline ends. The CDR3 runs to 13 residues. CDR3 sequence (DNA): TGTGCCAGCAGTTTAGCGGGTCCGCGGGAGCAGTACTTC. As protein: CASSLAGPREQYF.

This clone appeared once. The rearrangement joins TRBV28 to TRBJ1-2; 7 nucleotides agree with TRBD1. Looked up from germline, CDR1 is MDHEN and CDR2 is SYDVKM. This CDR3 contains 14 residues. V lost 2 bases, J lost 6 bases, and 6 bases stayed unmatched. For the CDR3, the DNA is TGTGCCAGCAGTTTAGCTAGGGGGCGAGATGGCTACACCTTC. Its protein is CASSLARGRDGYTF.

The chain joins TRBV7-6 to TRBJ2-1; 10 nucleotides agree with TRBD2. The CDR3 spans 16 residues. Per the germline V gene, CDR1 is SGHVS and CDR2 is FNYEAQ. Losses at the gene ends were 4 bases for V and 7 bases for J; bases not matched to a gene: 10. DNA of the CDR3: TGTGCCAGCAGCTCACTGGGTAGCGGGGGGTTTAATGAGCAGTTCTTC. Protein sequence: CASSSLGSGGFNEQFF.

The genes are TRBV5-4 and TRBJ1-3, with 7 bases identical to TRBD1. Germline lookup yields CDR1 SGHNT and CDR2 YYREEE (reference sequence). The CDR3 sequence is 14 residues long. The J segment lost 2 bases and the V segment lost 4 bases, leaving 3 bases of the junction unmatched. In DNA, the CDR3 is TGTGCCAGCAGCCTAGGACAGGCTGGAAACACCATATATTTT. It translates to CASSLGQAGNTIYF.

The CDR3 loop is CASSEDRINQPQHF. The CDR3 nucleotides are TGTGCCAGCAGTGAAGACAGAATTAATCAGCCCCAGCATTTT. The chain combines TRBV6-1 with TRBJ1-5; D is ambiguous. Per germline, CDR1 MNHNS and CDR2 SASEGT. Trimming removed 1 base from V and 4 bases from J, with 8 bases in between. The CDR3 has 14 amino acids.

The genes are TRBV5-4 and TRBJ2-2; 11 bases agree with TRBD2. The ends lost 4 bases at V and 5 bases at J; junction bases unmatched: 13. Germline V lookup: CDR1 SGHNT, CDR2 YYREEE (reference sequence). There are 18 residues in the CDR3. This CDR3 is CASSPMDTSGRRTGELFF. In nucleotides, the CDR3 is TGTGCCAGCAGCCCGATGGACACTAGCGGGAGACGAACCGGGGAGCTGTTTTTT.

CDR3 nucleotides: TGTGCCAGCAGTGAGAACAGGGGGCGGAAGCAGCCCCAGCATTTT. Protein sequence: CASSENRGRKQPQHF. The rearrangement links TRBV2 to TRBJ1-5; TRBD1 matches at 9 bases. Germline loops: CDR1 SNHLY, CDR2 FYNNEI. V shed 3 bases, J shed 7 bases, and the junction held 7 bases outside the gene matches. This CDR3 has 15 residues.

The sample holds a few counts of this clone. The rearrangement joins TRBV5-1 to TRBJ1-2; unclear D gene. Per the germline V gene, CDR1 is SGHRS and CDR2 is YFSETQ. The CDR3 extends over 12 amino acids. V was shortened by 7 bases and J by 4 bases, with 11 bases between the two germline ends. The CDR3: CASVGEGYGYTF. The DNA for the CDR3 is TGCGCCAGCGTTGGGGAGGGCTATGGCTACACCTTC.

The CDR3 DNA follows: TGCAGTGCTAGTCCGCGCGGGCAGCCGGCGGAAAAACTGTTTTTT. Residues: CSASPRGQPAEKLFF. This rearrangement joins TRBV20-1 to TRBJ1-4; unclear D gene. The V gene's germline CDR1 is DFQATT and CDR2 SNEGSKA (reference sequence). This CDR3 has 15 residues. The V end was cut by 3 bases, the J end by 8 bases, with 19 bases between.

This rearrangement joins TRBV24-1 to TRBJ2-5, with D possibly TRBD2 on 6 matching bases. The CDR3 loop spans 13 amino acids. V lost 5 bases and J lost 5, with 11 bases in between. Germline loops: CDR1 KGHDR, CDR2 SFDVKD. The CDR3 nucleotides are TGTGCCACCAGTGGGGGGGTTGGGGAGACCCAGTACTTC. This translates into CATSGGVGETQYF.

This chain joins TRBV5-5 and TRBJ1-5; D is unresolved. Germline V gene sequence: CDR1 SGHKS, CDR2 YYEKEE (reference sequence). The CDR3 sequence is 14 residues long. Deletions cut 1 base from V and 4 bases from J, with 9 bases between. The CDR3 sequence is CASSLMASNQPQHF. The CDR3, as DNA: TGTGCCAGCAGCTTGATGGCATCAAATCAGCCCCAGCATTTT.

V and J are TRBV19 and TRBJ2-1; TRBD2 matches 7 bases. Germline V gene lookup returns CDR1 LNHDA and CDR2 SQIVND (reference sequence). CDR3 size: 12 residues. The trim removed 7 bases at V and 10 bases at J, leaving 7 bases unmatched. CDR3 nucleotide sequence: TGTGCCAGTACCCGCGGGGGAGGGGAGCAGTTCTTC. Protein: CASTRGGGEQFF.

The CDR3 protein is CASSRGLAGYNEQFF. The CDR3 nucleotides read TGTGCCAGCAGCCGGGGACTAGCGGGTTACAATGAGCAGTTCTTC. The rearrangement uses TRBV3-1 (or the pseudogene TRBV3-2) and TRBJ2-1; 12 bases fit TRBD2. The CDR3 sequence is 15 residues long. Germline V gene lookup returns CDR1 LGHDT and CDR2 YNNKEL (reference sequence). Trimming took 4 bases from V and 4 from J; bases not matched to a gene: 2.

The chain joins TRBV9 to TRBJ2-7; 8 nucleotides line up with TRBD2. V was clipped by 7 bases and J by 7 bases; unmatched bases: 10. This CDR3 is 13 amino acids long. Germline V lookup: CDR1 SGDLS, CDR2 YYNGEE. Here the CDR3 DNA reads TGTGCCAGCGGGCGCGGGGGGCTCGGAGAGCAGTACTTC. It codes for CASGRGGLGEQYF.

This clone was found once. V gene TRBV5-1 combines with J gene TRBJ1-5, with TRBD1 identical over 7 bases. V gave up 0 bases and J gave up 6 bases; unmatched junction bases: 0. The CDR3 length is 13 residues. CDR1 and CDR2 (germline): SGHRS, YFSETQ. The CDR3, as DNA: TGCGCCAGCAGCTTGGGACAGGGTCAGCCCCAGCATTTT. Translating it yields CASSLGQGQPQHF.

The chain combines TRBV19 with TRBJ1-1, with 7 bases that match TRBD1. The CDR3 contains 13 residues. CDR1 is LNHDA, CDR2 SQIVND, per germline (reference sequence). The V and J ends lost 5 bases and 6 bases, in that order; junction bases with no gene match: 6. The CDR3 reads CASSRRGLAEAFF. CDR3 DNA sequence: TGTGCCAGTAGTCGGAGGGGGCTCGCTGAAGCTTTCTTT.

V and J are TRBV2 and TRBJ1-6, with D maybe TRBD1 (5 bases). Trimming stripped 7 bases from V and 2 bases from J, with 9 bases between. The CDR3 length is 14 residues. Germline CDR1 and CDR2: SNHLY and FYNNEI. CDR3 DNA sequence: TGTGCCAGCACGCAGGGCCCCTATAATTCACCCCTCCACTTT. Translated, it gives CASTQGPYNSPLHF.

The chain uses TRBV30 and TRBJ2-3; TRBD2 matches at 7 bases. Germline values: CDR1 GTSNPN, CDR2 SVGIG (reference sequence). J was trimmed by 3 bases and V by 6 bases; bases with no gene match: 21. This CDR3 region has 18 residues. The DNA of the CDR3 is TGTGCCTGTCCTAAGGCAGGAGCTAGCGGACTAATAACAGATACGCAGTATTTT. This gives the protein CACPKAGASGLITDTQYF. Looking up the rest from reference TRBV30 and TRBJ2-3 gives the full variable domain: SQTIHQWPATLVQPVGSPLSLECTVEGTSNPNLYWYRQAAGRGLQLLFYSVGIGQISSEVPQNLSASRPQDRQFILSSKKLLLSDSGFYLCACPKAGASGLITDTQYFGPGTRLTVL.

In this sample, this clone turned up once. The rearrangement joins TRBV18 to TRBJ1-4, with D tentatively TRBD1 (6 bases). The CDR3 has 15 amino acids. V lost 4 bases to trimming and J lost 2 bases, with 11 bases between them. Per germline, CDR1 KGHSH and CDR2 LQKENI. The CDR3 loop is CASSLTGTTNEKLFF. CDR3 nucleotide sequence: TGTGCCAGCTCACTAACAGGGACGACTAATGAAAAACTGTTTTTT.

This clone occurred a few times. The V gene is TRBV7-9, the J gene TRBJ1-1; 9 nucleotides align to TRBD1. The germline CDR1 and CDR2 sequences are SEHNR and FQNEAQ (reference sequence). V shed 5 bases, J shed 4 bases, and the junction held 8 bases outside the gene matches. The CDR3 sequence is 15 residues long. CDR3 sequence reads: CASSLTGGGLTEAFF. CDR3 bases: TGTGCCAGCAGCCTAACAGGGGGCGGACTCACTGAAGCTTTCTTT.

This rearrangement joins TRBV19 to TRBJ2-7, with a tentative D call TRBD2 (6 bases). This CDR3 is built from 12 residues. Germline lookup yields CDR1 LNHDA and CDR2 SQIVND (reference sequence). Trimming stripped 4 bases from V and 7 bases from J, with 11 bases between. This CDR3 reads CASSNPAGEQYF. The CDR3 nucleotides read TGTGCCAGTAGTAACCCAGCGGGTGAGCAGTACTTC.

The gene calls are TRBV27 and TRBJ1-2, with D possibly being TRBD1 (5 bases). Per the germline V gene, CDR1 is MNHEY and CDR2 is SMNVEV (reference sequence). The CDR3 consists of 15 residues. V was pared by 3 bases and J by 7 bases, with 18 bases between. The CDR3 reads CASSFGAGLAGGYTF. CDR3 bases: TGTGCCAGCAGTTTTGGGGCGGGACTCGCGGGTGGCTACACCTTC.

A note on this clone: A read error may produce the germline difference seen at one junction end. The J gene is TRBJ2-1, the V gene TRBV18, with a weak D call TRBD2 (6 bases). Germline assignment: CDR1 KGHSH and CDR2 LQKENI. The length of the CDR3 is 16 residues. DNA of the CDR3: TGTGCCAGCTCACCACTGGGTAGCGGCTCCAACAATGAGCAGTTCTTC. Amino acids: CASSPLGSGSNNEQFF.

The chain couples TRBV6-5 to TRBJ2-5; 8 bases agree with TRBD1. Germline V CDR1 and CDR2: MNHEY, SVGAGI. V trimming: 4 bases; J trimming: 2 bases; junction bases outside the gene matches: 6. The CDR3 has 15 amino acids. CDR3 region: CASSFGQGKQETQYF. CDR3 bases: TGTGCCAGCAGTTTTGGACAGGGAAAGCAAGAGACCCAGTACTTC.

This sequence joins TRBV2 and TRBJ1-6; TRBD1 agrees at 12 bases. Trimming took 3 bases from V and 1 from J; bases not matched to a gene: 7. In germline, CDR1 is SNHLY, CDR2 FYNNEI. The length of the CDR3 is 19 residues. CDR3 sequence: CASSDGTGGYASYNSPLHF. In nucleotides, the CDR3 is TGTGCCAGCAGTGATGGGACAGGGGGCTATGCGTCCTATAATTCACCCCTCCACTTT.

The CDR3 protein is CASSLLGGQDNEQFF. The CDR3 DNA follows: TGTGCCAGCAGCTTATTAGGGGGCCAGGACAATGAGCAGTTCTTC. The gene calls are TRBV7-3 and TRBJ2-1, with 7 bases aligning to TRBD1. V gave up 2 bases and J gave up 5 bases; unmatched junction bases: 6. CDR1 is SGHTA, CDR2 FQGTGA, per germline. The CDR3 consists of 15 residues.

The chain employs TRBV7-2 and TRBJ2-7; D uncertain. CDR1 is SGHTA, CDR2 FQGNSA, per germline. CDR3 length: 14 amino acids. V was shortened by 0 bases and J by 3 bases, with 9 bases between the two germline ends. CDR3 DNA sequence: TGTGCCAGCAGCTTAGCTGGGCAAAGCTACGAGCAGTACTTC. Amino acids: CASSLAGQSYEQYF.

The J gene is TRBJ2-3, the V gene TRBV5-1; D uncertain. Germline values: CDR1 SGHRS, CDR2 YFSETQ. The ends were cut back, 0 bases at V and 1 base at J, with 12 bases in the middle. The CDR3 length is 16 residues. The CDR3 is CASSLADKIGTDTQYF. In DNA form, the CDR3 reads TGCGCCAGCAGCTTGGCCGACAAGATCGGCACAGATACGCAGTATTTT.

The table lists this clone with a few counts. The V and J genes are TRBV28 and TRBJ2-2, with 7 bases matching TRBD1. Germline CDR1 and CDR2: MDHEN and SYDVKM. The CDR3 contains 15 residues. The V and J ends lost 5 bases and 4 bases, in that order; junction bases with no gene match: 7. The CDR3 sequence is CASSDNRGATGELFF. The DNA for the CDR3 is TGTGCCAGCAGTGACAACAGGGGAGCCACCGGGGAGCTGTTTTTT. The variable domain in full, with the rest retrieved from reference TRBV28 and TRBJ2-2, is DVKVTQSSRYLVKRTGEKVFLECVQDMDHENMFWYRQDPGLGLRLIYFSYDVKMKEKGDIPEGYSVSREKKERFSLILESASTNQTSMYLCASSDNRGATGELFFGEGSRLTVL.